A selection of T cell receptor beta chains follows, all from one sample in a study of cytomegalovirus exposure and HLA in healthy donors. Using immunoSEQ multiplex PCR, the repertoire was profiled, and TCRdb retains in-frame clones only, with some absent. This sample has around 210,000 clones, with roughly 73% found just once. The sequenced material came from PBMCs. The receptors derive from a boy between 10 and 17 years old in good health and CMV-seronegative. CDR3s include the opening cysteine and the closing phenylalanine or tryptophan. The order of the fields is J gene, clone size, D gene, V gene, CDR3 DNA, CDR3 protein. D genes are given only for firm matches. The size of a clone is reported for some rows only, either as once, few or many, or as a class for expanded clones.

TRBJ2-5	-	-	TRBV2	TGTGCCAGCAGCGACCAAGAGACCCAGTACTTC	CASSDQETQYF
TRBJ2-7	-	-	TRBV18	TGTGCCAGCTCACCGGAGACAGGATCCTACGAGCAGTACTTC	CASSPETGSYEQYF
TRBJ2-3	-	TRBD2	TRBV2	TGTGCCAGCTCGGGGGGGACTGATACGCAGTATTTT	CASSGGTDTQYF
TRBJ2-2	-	-	TRBV7-2	TGTGCCAGCAGCTTGGAGATCGGGGAGCTGTTTTTT	CASSLEIGELFF
TRBJ2-1	once	-	TRBV27	TGTGCCAGCAGTTTAAGACTGGCTCCTCACAATGAGCAGTTCTTC	CASSLRLAPHNEQFF
TRBJ2-7	-	-	TRBV5-4	TGTGCCAGCAGCTTTGACAGCTACGAGCAGTACTTC	CASSFDSYEQYF
TRBJ1-5	-	-	TRBV19	TGTGCCAGTAGTATAGGGACAGCTAGCAATCAGCCCCAGCATTTT	CASSIGTASNQPQHF
TRBJ2-4	-	-	TRBV4-2	TGTGCCAGCAGCCCCTCCCCGGAGGCGACGCGCTTTCAGTACTTC	CASSPSPEATRFQYF
TRBJ2-7	-	-	TRBV30	TGTGCCTGGAGCCCTCCGGGACTTTCTACCTACGAGCAGTACTTC	CAWSPPGLSTYEQYF
TRBJ1-1	-	-	TRBV7-8	TGTGCCAGCAGCCCGAGGCAGGGGAACACTGAAGCTTTCTTT	CASSPRQGNTEAFF
TRBJ1-2	-	-	TRBV21-1	TGTGCCAGCAGCAAAGTACGGGGGACAGGGCAGATCAGATATGGCTACACCTTC	CASSKVRGTGQIRYGYTF
TRBJ2-1	-	TRBD2	TRBV5-1	TGCGCCAGCAGCTTGGTGGCGGGAGGGCCTCGTGAGCAGTTCTTC	CASSLVAGGPREQFF
TRBJ1-3	-	-	TRBV6-1	TGTGCCAGCAGTGAAGCGCTTGGGGCCACTGTAGGAAACACCATATATTTT	CASSEALGATVGNTIYF
TRBJ1-1	-	TRBD1	TRBV6-5	TGTGCCAGCATCCAAAGACAGGGGAACACTGAAGCTTTCTTT	CASIQRQGNTEAFF
TRBJ1-5	-	-	TRBV11-2	TGTGCCAGCAGTCCGAGAATCAATCAGCCCCAGCATTTT	CASSPRINQPQHF
TRBJ2-2	-	-	TRBV4-1	TGCGCCAGCAGCCAAGAACCAAGGGGTATCGGCACCGGGGAGCTGTTTTTT	CASSQEPRGIGTGELFF
TRBJ2-2	-	-	TRBV6-4	TGTGCCAGTGAGGGTCGGGGGAACACCGGGGAGCTGTTTTTT	CASEGRGNTGELFF
TRBJ2-3	-	TRBD2	TRBV4-2	TGTGCCAGCAGCCAAGGGGCTAGCGGGAGGCCTAGCACAGATACGCAGTATTTT	CASSQGASGRPSTDTQYF
TRBJ2-3	few	TRBD2	TRBV7-2	TGTGCCAGCAGCGTTACTAGCGGTTTCACAGATACGCAGTATTTT	CASSVTSGFTDTQYF
TRBJ2-3	-	-	TRBV6-7	TGTGCCAGGGCCCGGGGGAGCACAGATACGCAGTATTTT	CARARGSTDTQYF
TRBJ2-5	-	TRBD2	TRBV9	TGTGCCAGCAGCCATGGGAGGGCTGGGGAGACCCAGTACTTC	CASSHGRAGETQYF
TRBJ1-1	-	-	TRBV2	TGTGCCAGCAGTACAGGTATGAACACTGAAGCTTTCTTT	CASSTGMNTEAFF
TRBJ2-7	-	-	TRBV21-1	TGTGCCAGCAGCAAAGGGGACGGACAGAACTCCTACGAGCAGTACTTC	CASSKGDGQNSYEQYF
TRBJ1-6	-	-	TRBV27	TGTGCCAGCAGTCCCTTACAGCTACCAAGCTCACCCCTCCACTTT	CASSPLQLPSSPLHF
TRBJ1-2	few	TRBD1	TRBV7-9	TGTGCCAGCAGCCTAGGACAGGGGGACCCCTATGGCTACACCTTC	CASSLGQGDPYGYTF
TRBJ2-3	-	TRBD2	TRBV6-6	TGTGCCAGCAGCCAGTCCGGGACTAGTGCAGATACGCAGTATTTT	CASSQSGTSADTQYF
TRBJ2-7	-	TRBD1	TRBV7-2	TGTGCCAGCAGCTTAATTGCCGGGACAGTGTCAGGCGAGCAGTACTTC	CASSLIAGTVSGEQYF
TRBJ1-5	-	-	TRBV5-1	TGCGCCAGCAGCTTGGGTTATAGCAATCAGCCCCAGCATTTT	CASSLGYSNQPQHF
TRBJ2-2	-	-	TRBV9	TGTGCCAGCAGCGTAGCACAGGGCTTAGGGGGGGAGCTGTTTTTT	CASSVAQGLGGELFF
TRBJ2-2	-	TRBD2	TRBV7-3	TGTGCCAGCAGCCTAGCGGGGTCACGGGACGGGGAGCTGTTTTTT	CASSLAGSRDGELFF
TRBJ2-2	-	TRBD2	TRBV5-4	TGTGCCAGCAGCTTGGCGGGAGGCGGGGAGCTGTTTTTT	CASSLAGGGELFF